The 20 T cell receptor beta chains below come from one sample, sequenced in a study of shared clonotypes between healthy human individuals. The table came from immunoSEQ multiplex PCR; TCRdb's copy has only in-frame clones and leaves some out. The data show a few million clones, just under 95% seen once. The sequenced sample consisted of naive CD4+ T cells from PBMCs. As for subset: CD45RA+ positively selected. These receptors came from a man aged 18 to 35 in good health. Some clones in this sample may be carry-over from other donors' samples.

This chain connects TRBV4-1 to TRBJ2-2; no reliable D call. The germline V gene has CDR1 MGHRA and CDR2 YSYEKL. CDR3 length: 15 residues. V gave up 6 bases and J gave up 0 bases, with 11 bases separating them. CDR3 coding DNA: TGCGCCAGCAGGTTGAGTTTCGCGAACACCGGGGAGCTGTTTTTT. Translation: CASRLSFANTGELFF.

V gene TRBV7-7 combines with J gene TRBJ2-2, with D possibly matching TRBD2 (6 bases). The V end lost 1 base, the J end lost 5 bases, and 11 bases lay between the germline ends. The germline V gene has CDR1 SSHAT and CDR2 FNYEAQ (reference sequence). This CDR3 spans 15 amino acids. CDR3 nucleotide sequence: TGTGCCAGCAGCTTAGGGCGGGACCGGACCGGGGAGCTGTTTTTT. Translating it yields CASSLGRDRTGELFF.

V is TRBV7-2 and J is TRBJ1-2; D unresolved. CDR3 size: 13 residues. Germline-derived CDR1 and CDR2 are SGHTA and FQGNSA. V lost 2 bases and J 14 bases, leaving 18 bases between the germline ends. CDR3 residues: CASSLNVGPLWTF. The CDR3 DNA is TGTGCCAGCAGCTTAAATGTAGGGCCTTTGTGGACCTTC.

The chain links TRBV9 to TRBJ2-3; either TRBD1 or TRBD2 may supply D (6 bases each). Germline CDR1 and CDR2: SGDLS and YYNGEE. Trimming removed 3 bases at V and 5 bases at J, with 13 bases between. The CDR3 is 14 amino acids. The CDR3 loop is CASSGRGERDTQYF. In DNA form, the CDR3 reads TGTGCCAGCAGCGGTAGGGGGGAACGAGATACGCAGTATTTT.

J is TRBJ2-3 and V is TRBV11-3; 7 nucleotides line up with TRBD2. Germline CDR1 SGHNT, CDR2 YENEEA. The V segment lost 5 bases and the J segment 6 bases; nucleotides outside the gene matches: 8. The CDR3 extends over 14 amino acids. CDR3 DNA: TGTGCCAGCAGCCCGAGGGCGGGAGTGGATACGCAGTATTTT. Translation: CASSPRAGVDTQYF.

Concerning this clone: The same CDR3 is also encoded by other DNA sequences in this sample. The chain combines TRBV28 with TRBJ1-1, with no clear D. The CDR3 has 15 amino acids. Trimming took off 2 bases at V and 0 bases at J, with 10 bases between the two ends. Germline CDR1 MDHEN, CDR2 SYDVKM. The CDR3 is CASSLAGRMNTEAFF. In nucleotides, the CDR3 is TGTGCCAGCAGTTTAGCTGGACGGATGAACACTGAAGCTTTCTTT.

The table lists this clone with a count of one. CDR3 region: CASSGIRGPGGEQYF. Here the CDR3 DNA reads TGTGCCAGCAGCGGGATCAGGGGGCCGGGGGGCGAGCAGTACTTC. The chain has TRBV9 and TRBJ2-7; D possibly corresponds to TRBD1 (8 bases). The germline gives CDR1 SGDLS, CDR2 YYNGEE. The CDR3 has 15 amino acids. The V and J ends lost 3 bases and 6 bases respectively, with 19 bases between them.

Only one count was recorded for this clone. This rearrangement joins TRBV7-9 to TRBJ2-7, with 8 nucleotides matching TRBD2. Germline V CDR1 and CDR2: SEHNR, FQNEAQ (reference sequence). Unmatched junction bases numbered 14, after V lost 5 bases and J lost 5 bases. The CDR3 totals 16 residues. CDR3 DNA: TGTGCCAGCAGCGACCCCCCGGGAGGGCCTCGAAACGAGCAGTACTTC. It codes for CASSDPPGGPRNEQYF.

This rearrangement joins TRBV18 to TRBJ2-6; 8 positions agree with TRBD1. CDR1 is KGHSH, CDR2 LQKENI, per germline. The ends lost 5 bases at V and 0 bases at J; junction bases unmatched: 12. The CDR3 length is 19 residues. The CDR3 DNA follows: TGTGCCAGCTCATCTCTGGGGACAGGCTTTCGCTCTGGGGCCAACGTCCTGACTTTC. This encodes CASSSLGTGFRSGANVLTF. Looking up the rest from reference TRBV18 and TRBJ2-6 gives the full variable domain: NAGVMQNPRHLVRRRGQEARLRCSPMKGHSHVYWYRQLPEEGLKFMVYLQKENIIDESGMPKERFSAEFPKEGPSILRIQQVVRGDSAAYFCASSSLGTGFRSGANVLTFGAGSRLTVL.

This chain uses TRBV19 with TRBJ1-1, with 7 bases that match TRBD1. This CDR3 is 16 amino acids long. Germline V CDR1 and CDR2: LNHDA, SQIVND (reference sequence). The trim removed 8 bases at V and 0 bases at J, leaving 12 bases unmatched. CDR3 in amino acids: CASRRTGRLMNTEAFF. The CDR3, as DNA: TGTGCCAGTCGAAGGACAGGCCGACTCATGAACACTGAAGCTTTCTTT.

In DNA, the CDR3 is TGTGCCAGCAGCCCACTCACGGCTCACACCGGGGAGCTGTTTTTT. It yields the protein CASSPLTAHTGELFF. The V and J genes are TRBV7-3 and TRBJ2-2; D is ambiguous. CDR1 is SGHTA and CDR2 is FQGTGA in the germline V gene. The V end lost 5 bases, the J end lost 3 bases, and 13 bases lay between the germline ends. This CDR3 contains 15 residues.

The chain has TRBV4-1 and TRBJ1-2; no clear D gene. This CDR3 comprises 11 residues. The ends were cut back, 2 bases at V and 8 bases at J, with 6 bases in the middle. Germline CDR1 is MGHRA and CDR2 is YSYEKL. The CDR3 DNA reads TGCGCCAGCAGCCAACGCGGGGGCTACACCTTC. Translating it yields CASSQRGGYTF.

This clone has just a few counts. This chain joins TRBV28 and TRBJ1-1; no firm D call. Per the germline V gene, CDR1 is MDHEN and CDR2 is SYDVKM. Trimming removed 5 bases from V and 5 bases from J, with 9 bases in between. This CDR3 has 12 residues. In DNA form, the CDR3 reads TGTGCCAGCAGTACAACGAGGACTGAAGCTTTCTTT. Translated, it gives CASSTTRTEAFF.

This chain connects TRBV5-5 to TRBJ1-3; tentatively, D is TRBD1 (5 bases). The germline V gene encodes CDR1 SGHKS and CDR2 YYEKEE (reference sequence). The V end was cut by 0 bases, the J end by 4 bases, with 14 bases between. This CDR3 contains 16 residues. CDR3 sequence (DNA): TGTGCCAGCAGCTTGGCTCAGGGCAAGCTGGGAAACACCATATATTTT. This codes for CASSLAQGKLGNTIYF.

The rearrangement links TRBV5-1 to TRBJ2-5; perhaps TRBD1 as D (5 bases). V was pared by 3 bases and J by 5 bases, with 11 bases between. This CDR3 spans 13 amino acids. Looked up from germline, CDR1 is SGHRS and CDR2 is YFSETQ. This chain's CDR3 is CASSWGSGETQYF. CDR3 nucleotides: TGCGCCAGCAGCTGGGGCTCCGGGGAGACCCAGTACTTC.

V gene TRBV7-8 combines with J gene TRBJ1-2; 7 positions agree with TRBD1. V shed 1 base and J 3 bases; nucleotides not matched to a gene: 5. Germline values: CDR1 SGHVS, CDR2 FQNEAQ. The CDR3 has 15 residues. DNA for the CDR3: TGTGCCAGCAGCTTAGGTGGACAGGTTGACTATGGCTACACCTTC. This sequence encodes CASSLGGQVDYGYTF.

This rearrangement joins TRBV7-9 to TRBJ2-5; TRBD1 matches at 7 bases. The CDR3 extends over 14 amino acids. CDR1 SEHNR and CDR2 FQNEAQ come from the germline V gene (reference sequence). V shed 9 bases, J shed 7 bases, and the junction held 14 bases outside the gene matches. The CDR3, as DNA: TGTGCCAGTACTGCGTGGCAGGGGGAAGGGACCCAGTACTTC. Amino acid sequence: CASTAWQGEGTQYF.

This rearrangement joins TRBV19 to TRBJ1-2; the match to TRBD1 covers 7 bases. The CDR3 runs to 13 residues. Germline loops: CDR1 LNHDA, CDR2 SQIVND (reference sequence). V lost 3 bases and J lost 7; bases outside the gene matches: 5. Here the CDR3 reads CASSMTGRIGYTF. The CDR3 DNA is TGTGCCAGTAGTATGACAGGGAGGATTGGCTACACCTTC.

This clone was observed a single time. The chain is built from TRBV7-3 and TRBJ2-6; D not certain. V gave up 1 base and J gave up 0 bases, with 7 bases separating them. The V gene's germline CDR1 is SGHTA and CDR2 FQGTGA. The CDR3 totals 16 residues. The CDR3 bases are TGTGCCAGCAGCTTAAGGGTGAACTCTGGGGCCAACGTCCTGACTTTC. This gives the protein CASSLRVNSGANVLTF.

This chain connects TRBV6-5 to TRBJ1-1; 9 nucleotides line up with TRBD1. The CDR3 totals 11 residues. Losses at the gene ends were 8 bases for V and 9 bases for J; bases not matched to a gene: 4. Germline V CDR1 and CDR2: MNHEY, SVGAGI. CDR3 in amino acids: CASYTGGKAFF. The CDR3 nucleotides read TGTGCCAGCTATACAGGGGGCAAAGCTTTCTTT.